One sample yielded the 17 T cell receptor beta chains listed below, sequenced in a study of T-cell reconstitution after alpha-beta-depleted transplantation in children. A library of TCRbeta sequences, prepared with unique molecular identifiers, was generated. MiXCR was run by TCRdb on the PCR reads, yielding one entry per CDR3 protein. The sample carries around 440,000 distinct CDR3 sequences, 15% to 20% recorded once. Source: PBMCs, mostly from graft donor cells, taken 360 days after TCRalphabeta/CD19-depleted stem cell transplant. Source of these receptors: a boy under three years old who had a stem cell transplant for Wiskott-Aldrich syndrome, so the T cells may come from the graft donor.

In this sample, this clonotype turned up a few times. The gene calls are TRBV3-1 and TRBJ2-7, with D tentatively TRBD2 (6 bases). The length of the CDR3 is 15 residues. Per germline, CDR1 LGHDT and CDR2 YNNKEL (reference sequence). V lost 4 bases and J 0 bases, leaving 13 bases between the germline ends. CDR3 loop: CASSPDLADSYEQYF. The CDR3 DNA sequence: TGTGCCAGCAGCCCGGACTTAGCGGACTCCTACGAGCAGTACTTC.

The V call is TRBV7-9, the J call TRBJ2-3; no clear D gene. This CDR3 has 12 amino acids. CDR1 SEHNR and CDR2 FQNEAQ come from the germline V gene (reference sequence). V was trimmed by 8 bases and J by 2 bases, leaving 8 bases between them. The CDR3 loop is CASDVYTDTQYF. For the CDR3, the DNA is TGTGCCAGCGACGTATACACAGATACGCAGTATTTT.

This clonotype was picked up a small number of times. The genes are TRBV7-9 and TRBJ2-1; D is ambiguous. Germline V CDR1 and CDR2: SEHNR, FQNEAQ (reference sequence). V dropped 1 base and J dropped 5 bases, with 9 bases sitting between them. The CDR3 has 14 residues. As DNA, the CDR3 is TGTGCCAGCAGCTTAGTGCCTCTTCACAATGAGCAGTTCTTC. It encodes CASSLVPLHNEQFF.

This clonotype was seen a handful of times. The CDR3 sequence is CSVQTSQSPYF. CDR3 nucleotides: TGCAGCGTGCAGACTAGCCAGAGTCCGTATTTT. This chain links TRBV29-1 with TRBJ2-3; the match to TRBD2 covers 7 bases. With 6 bases clipped from V and 14 bases from J, the junction kept 11 bases outside the gene matches. Germline V gene data show CDR1 as SQVTM and CDR2 as ANQGSEA. CDR3 size: 11 residues.

The chain joins TRBV15 to TRBJ1-2; D perhaps matches TRBD1 (5 bases). From germline, CDR1 is LNHNV and CDR2 YYDKDF (reference sequence). This CDR3 contains 14 residues. Trimming shortened V by 4 bases and J by 8 bases, and 17 bases separated the two germline ends. The CDR3 DNA follows: TGTGCCACCAGCACCGGGGCACGTGTACGAGGCTACACCTTC. As protein: CATSTGARVRGYTF. Drawing the rest from reference TRBV15 and TRBJ1-2, the complete variable domain is DAMVIQNPRYQVTQFGKPVTLSCSQTLNHNVMYWYQQKSSQAPKLLFHYYDKDFNNEADTPDNFQSRRPNTSFCFLDIRSPGLGDTAMYLCATSTGARVRGYTFGSGTRLTVV.

This clonotype was detected only a few times. The J gene is TRBJ1-5, the V gene TRBV3-1; D may be TRBD1 (5 bases). V lost 0 bases, J lost 9 bases, and 12 bases lay in between. From germline, CDR1 is LGHDT and CDR2 YNNKEL (reference sequence). This CDR3 region has 14 residues. The CDR3 is CASSQDRASRPQHF. The CDR3 DNA is TGTGCCAGCAGCCAAGACAGGGCCTCCAGGCCCCAGCATTTT.

This clonotype was recorded a few times. V usage is TRBV11-2 and J usage is TRBJ1-5; D is unresolved. The CDR3 has 14 residues. V lost 3 bases and J lost 0, with 6 bases in between. Germline assignment: CDR1 SGHAT and CDR2 FQNNGV. The CDR3 nucleotides are TGTGCCAGCAGCTTCGCAGGTAGCAATCAGCCCCAGCATTTT. Encoded protein: CASSFAGSNQPQHF.

The chain links TRBV12-3 or TRBV12-4 to TRBJ2-1; 9 nucleotides match TRBD1. V lost 7 bases and J lost 5; bases outside the gene matches: 9. This CDR3 is built from 15 residues. DNA of the CDR3: TGTGCCAGCAACCCGACAGGGGGAAGGAACAATGAGCAGTTCTTC. Its translation is CASNPTGGRNNEQFF.

The chain has TRBV7-8 and TRBJ1-1; tentatively, D is TRBD1 (6 bases). The germline V gene encodes CDR1 SGHVS and CDR2 FQNEAQ. V lost 1 base to trimming and J lost 11 bases, with 14 bases between them. The CDR3 is 13 amino acids. CDR3 sequence: CASSLVGTRGAFF. The CDR3 region has the DNA TGTGCCAGCAGCTTAGTAGGGACAAGGGGGGCTTTCTTT.

This clonotype was counted at least ten times. The genes are TRBV12-3 or TRBV12-4 and TRBJ2-7; the D gene could be TRBD1 or TRBD2 (5 bases each). This CDR3 region has 13 residues. Trimming left V 6 bases short and J 3 bases short, with 12 bases between. The CDR3 region is CASSPGPFYEQYF. The CDR3 nucleotides read TGTGCCAGCAGCCCGGGACCCTTCTACGAGCAGTACTTC.

The chain has TRBV7-9 and TRBJ1-6; TRBD1 is a possible D gene (5 bases). Trimming removed 11 bases at V and 6 bases at J, with 11 bases between. Germline CDR1 SEHNR, CDR2 FQNEAQ (reference sequence). This CDR3 is built from 12 residues. The CDR3 bases are TGTGCCGAGGCGGGGCCTAATTCACCCCTCCACTTT. This codes for CAEAGPNSPLHF.

The V and J genes are TRBV30 and TRBJ2-1; D unclear. Germline lookup yields CDR1 GTSNPN and CDR2 SVGIG (reference sequence). CDR3 length: 14 residues. Between the trimmed V and J ends, which lost 0 bases and 3 bases, there was a span of 9 bases. Written as DNA, the CDR3 is TGTGCCTGGAGTGTACATGGGCTCTACAATGAGCAGTTCTTC. Protein product: CAWSVHGLYNEQFF.

The chain combines TRBV5-1 with TRBJ2-3, with 7 bases that match TRBD2. Germline V gives CDR1 SGHRS, CDR2 YFSETQ. Unmatched junction bases numbered 7, after V lost 2 bases and J lost 4 bases. The CDR3 length is 15 residues. The CDR3, as DNA: TGCGCCAGCAGCTTCACGGGAGGAGCGGCAGATACGCAGTATTTT. Translating gives CASSFTGGAADTQYF. Together with reference TRBV5-1 and TRBJ2-3, the CDR3 gives the full variable domain: KAGVTQTPRYLIKTRGQQVTLSCSPISGHRSVSWYQQTPGQGLQFLFEYFSETQRNKGNFPGRFSGRQFSNSRSEMNVSTLELGDSALYLCASSFTGGAADTQYFGPGTRLTVL.

The chain carries TRBV29-1 and TRBJ2-2; no clear D. The germline CDR1 and CDR2 sequences are SQVTM and ANQGSEA. V was cut by 3 bases and J by 2 bases, with 7 bases left in between. The CDR3 length is 13 residues. The CDR3 reads CSVDLRNTGELFF. The CDR3 nucleotides are TGCAGCGTTGATCTACGAAACACCGGGGAGCTGTTTTTT.

The chain couples TRBV25-1 to TRBJ2-5; D may be TRBD2 (6 bases). Trimming stripped 6 bases from V and 4 bases from J, with 9 bases between. Germline V CDR1 and CDR2: MGHDK, SYGVNS. This CDR3 is 12 amino acids long. The CDR3 sequence is CASRSEGETQYF. CDR3 DNA: TGTGCCAGCAGGTCGGAGGGAGAGACCCAGTACTTC. Combining the CDR3 with reference TRBV25-1 and TRBJ2-5 gives the whole variable domain EADIYQTPRYLVIGTGKKITLECSQTMGHDKMYWYQQDPGMELHLIHYSYGVNSTEKGDLSSESTVSRIRTEHFPLTLESARPSHTSQYLCASRSEGETQYFGPGTRLLVL.

The V gene is TRBV4-1, the J gene TRBJ2-7, with D perhaps TRBD2 (5 bases). CDR1 MGHRA and CDR2 YSYEKL come from the germline V gene. The length of the CDR3 is 17 residues. The V and J ends lost 1 base and 0 bases respectively, with 16 bases between them. The DNA of the CDR3 is TGCGCCAGCAGCCAAGCTCCCCCCGGGGTTGGCTCCTACGAGCAGTACTTC. Its protein product is CASSQAPPGVGSYEQYF.

The chain combines TRBV7-4 with TRBJ1-1; D gene ambiguous. CDR1 and CDR2 (germline): SGHVT, SQSDAQ. The CDR3 consists of 16 residues. Between the trimmed V and J ends, which lost 2 bases and 0 bases, there was a span of 13 bases. The CDR3 spells CASSLQAGDLNTEAFF. The CDR3 DNA is TGTGCCAGCAGCTTACAAGCGGGCGACTTGAACACTGAAGCTTTCTTT.